Below, one T cell receptor (beta chain) is given with its context. What it binds is unknown. This table comes from immunoSEQ multiplex PCR, and its TCRdb copy is limited to in-frame clones, with some not included. The table lists tens of thousands of clones, roughly 89% of them singletons. The record originates from a study of T cell responses to AZD1222 COVID-19 vaccine. Findings of the study overall: Most donors were white British and more were female, and clonal diversity was possibly underestimated. Close to half of spike-specific TCRs reportedly recognize unmutated variant regions.

CDR3 size: 14 residues. V gave up 4 bases and J gave up 1 base, with 9 bases separating them. Germline assignment: CDR1 MNHNS and CDR2 SASEGT. V is TRBV6-1 and J is TRBJ2-3; no clear D gene. The material was peripheral blood, obtained on day 0 of AZD1222 vaccination. This TCR derives from an adult in good health. CDR3 amino acids: CASSGADGTDTQYF. The CDR3 nucleotides read TGTGCCAGCAGTGGAGCAGACGGCACAGATACGCAGTATTTT.